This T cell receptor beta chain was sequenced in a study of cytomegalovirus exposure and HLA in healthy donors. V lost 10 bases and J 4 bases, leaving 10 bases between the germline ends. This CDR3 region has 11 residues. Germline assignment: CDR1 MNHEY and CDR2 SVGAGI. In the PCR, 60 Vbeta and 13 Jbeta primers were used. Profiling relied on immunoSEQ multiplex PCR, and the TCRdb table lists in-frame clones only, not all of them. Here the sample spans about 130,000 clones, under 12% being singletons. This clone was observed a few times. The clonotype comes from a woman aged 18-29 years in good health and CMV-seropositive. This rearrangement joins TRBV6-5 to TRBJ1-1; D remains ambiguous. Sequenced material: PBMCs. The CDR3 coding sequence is TGTGCCACCAAGGGAGGCACTGAAGCTTTCTTT. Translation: CATKGGTEAFF.